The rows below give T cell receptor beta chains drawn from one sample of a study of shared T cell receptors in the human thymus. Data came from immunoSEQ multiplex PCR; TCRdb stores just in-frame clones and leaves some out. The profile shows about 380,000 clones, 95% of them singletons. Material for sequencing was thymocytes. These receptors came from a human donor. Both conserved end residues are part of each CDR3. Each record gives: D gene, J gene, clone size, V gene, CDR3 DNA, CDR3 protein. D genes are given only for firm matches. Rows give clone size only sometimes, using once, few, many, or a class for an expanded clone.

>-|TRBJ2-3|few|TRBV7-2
TGTGCCAGCAGCTTTTGGGGGCGGGTGCCAGATACGCAGTATTTT
CASSFWGRVPDTQYF
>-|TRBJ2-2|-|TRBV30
TGTGCCTGGAGTGCCTTTGGAACCGGGGAGCTGTTTTTT
CAWSAFGTGELFF
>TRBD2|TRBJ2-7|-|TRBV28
TGTGCCAGCAGGCCATCCGGGACTACCTTAGAGCAGTACTTC
CASRPSGTTLEQYF
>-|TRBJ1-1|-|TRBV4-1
TGCGCCAGCAGCCAAGATGAGGCCAGGGGTGCTTTCTTT
CASSQDEARGAFF
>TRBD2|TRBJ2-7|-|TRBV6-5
TGTGCCAGCAGTTCCACCGGGACTAGCGTTAAGCAGTACTTC
CASSSTGTSVKQYF
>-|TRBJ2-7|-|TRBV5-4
TGTGCCAGCAGCTTCCTACCGGGACAAAAAGCCCTAGACGAGCAGTACTTC
CASSFLPGQKALDEQYF
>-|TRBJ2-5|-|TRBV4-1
TGCGCCAGCAGCCAAGTTGGTCCGGGAGCTGAGACCCAGTACTTC
CASSQVGPGAETQYF
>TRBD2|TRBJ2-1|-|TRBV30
TGTGCCTGGGGGGAGGGACACAATGAGCAGTTCTTC
CAWGEGHNEQFF
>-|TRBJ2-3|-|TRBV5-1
TGCGCCAGCAGCTTGTGGAGGGAACGCACAGATACGCAGTATTTT
CASSLWRERTDTQYF
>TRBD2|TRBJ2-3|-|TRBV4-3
TGCGCCAGCAGCCAACCCCTAGCGGGAGCGGGAGATACGCAGTATTTT
CASSQPLAGAGDTQYF
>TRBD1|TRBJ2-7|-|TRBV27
TGTGCCAGCAGTTCCCAGGACAGGCCGGACGGCCACGAGCAGTACTTC
CASSSQDRPDGHEQYF
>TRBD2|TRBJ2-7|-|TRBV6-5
TGTGCCAGCACCCTAGCGGGAGGTAACGAGCAGTACTTC
CASTLAGGNEQYF
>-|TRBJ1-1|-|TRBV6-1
TGTGCCAGCAGTTTGACACTCATGAACACTGAAGCTTTCTTT
CASSLTLMNTEAFF
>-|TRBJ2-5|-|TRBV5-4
TGTGCCAGCAGCTTGAACTACAGTTCAAGGGAGCAGTACTTC
CASSLNYSSREQYF
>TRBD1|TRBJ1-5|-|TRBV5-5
TGTGCCAGCAGCCTAGGACAGGGGGCCGGTCAGCCCCAGCATTTT
CASSLGQGAGQPQHF
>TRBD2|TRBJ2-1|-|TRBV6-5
TGTGCCAGCAGGGGACTAGCGAGCAAAATCAATGAGCAGTTCTTC
CASRGLASKINEQFF
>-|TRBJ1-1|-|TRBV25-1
TGTGCCAGCAGTGACCGTGGGGGGGTTGAAGCTTTCTTT
CASSDRGGVEAFF
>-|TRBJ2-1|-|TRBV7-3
TGTGCCAGCAGCTTAACCGGGAGCCCCTACAATGAGCAGTTCTTC
CASSLTGSPYNEQFF
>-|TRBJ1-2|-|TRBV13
TGTGCCAGCAGCTTAGCGCTACGTGGGGCGCTTAACTATGGCTACACCTTC
CASSLALRGALNYGYTF
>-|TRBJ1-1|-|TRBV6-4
TGTGCCAGCAGTCCCCGGGAGGGCGACACTGAAGCTTTCTTT
CASSPREGDTEAFF
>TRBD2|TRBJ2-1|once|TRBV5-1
TGCGCCAGCAGCCGCCCCGGTGATCGGGCTAGCGGGAGAAGTGTCCACAATGAGCAGTTCTTC
CASSRPGDRASGRSVHNEQFF
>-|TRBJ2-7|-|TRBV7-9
TGTGCCAGCAGCGCGACGCACTCCTACGAGCAGTACTTC
CASSATHSYEQYF
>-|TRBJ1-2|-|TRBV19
TGTGCCAGTAGTATGAATCCAGCCACGGAGATCTATGGCTACACCTTC
CASSMNPATEIYGYTF
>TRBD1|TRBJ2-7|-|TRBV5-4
TGTGCCAGCCGTCCGGGGGACAGGCACTACGAGCAGTACTTC
CASRPGDRHYEQYF
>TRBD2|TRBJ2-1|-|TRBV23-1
TGCGCCAGCATTCGATTACTAGCGGCATACAATGAGCAGTTCTTC
CASIRLLAAYNEQFF
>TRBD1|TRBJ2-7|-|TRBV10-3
TGTGCCATCAGTAAGGAGGGACAGGGGACCTACGAGCAGTACTTC
CAISKEGQGTYEQYF
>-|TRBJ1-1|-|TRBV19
TGTGCCAGTAGGAGGGGGAACACTGAAGCTTTCTTT
CASRRGNTEAFF
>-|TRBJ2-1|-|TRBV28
TGTGCCAGCAGTTCTCCCATTAATGAGCAGTTCTTC
CASSSPINEQFF
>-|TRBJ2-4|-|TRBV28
TGTGCCAGCAGTTACAGGAGGGGGCGCGATCAGTACTTC
CASSYRRGRDQYF